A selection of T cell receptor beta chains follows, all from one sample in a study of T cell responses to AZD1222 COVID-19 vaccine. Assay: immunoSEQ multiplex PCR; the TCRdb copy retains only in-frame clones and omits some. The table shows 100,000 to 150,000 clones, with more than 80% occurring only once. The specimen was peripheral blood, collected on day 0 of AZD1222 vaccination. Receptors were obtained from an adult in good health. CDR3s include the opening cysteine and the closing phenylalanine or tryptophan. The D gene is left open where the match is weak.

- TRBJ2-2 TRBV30 CAWDRSGELFF
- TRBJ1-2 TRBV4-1 CASSQGYLTTRGYTF
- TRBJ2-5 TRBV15 CATSKRALTQETQYF
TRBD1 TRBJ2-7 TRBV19 CASSLRGGSPYEQYF
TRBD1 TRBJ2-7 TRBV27 CASRFRDRTSYEQYF
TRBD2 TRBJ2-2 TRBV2 CAGASGGGTGELFF
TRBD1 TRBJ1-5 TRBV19 CASSLDRDPGPQHF
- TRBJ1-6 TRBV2 CASKIRGNSPLHF
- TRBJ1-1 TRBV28 CASSTGGAGTEAFF
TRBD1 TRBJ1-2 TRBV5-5 CASSLGDSPNYGYTF
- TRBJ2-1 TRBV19 CASTSGRSYNEQFF